This T cell receptor (beta chain) was found in a study of cytomegalovirus exposure and HLA in healthy donors (dated by TCRdb to between 2016 and 2019). Context from the whole study: The 670 or so repertoires of the first cohort and the 120 validation repertoires were produced on the same platform, according to a later analysis. The study aimed to test whether signatures of past pathogen exposure could be identified by cataloging public T cell receptors. To predict cytomegalovirus infection status, the study brought together high-throughput TCR immunosequencing, statistical association of individual TCRs with disease status, and machine learning. In addition to the first cohort of about 650 subjects, a separate validation cohort of 130 or so different subjects was used.

Library method: the immunoSEQ multiplex PCR assay. In the source study's methods: To diagnose cytomegalovirus status from the catalog of TCR beta chain sequences, a statistical classification framework was built. TCRdb took this table from immuneACCESS and kept in-frame rearrangements with V and J called. Such tables lack part of the clones; where checked against another copy, unresolved V genes explain under half of the gap, and the rest is unexplained. Clone size and V and J calls were adopted from that table, with D and trimming inferred from the DNA. This sample is represented by more than 140,000 clones; around 90% of them were singletons. In total, the top ten clones hold 3% to 3.5% of the sample. CDR1 is given as SNHLY and CDR2 as FYNNEI, both from the germline V gene. The CDR3 spans 17 residues, from the cysteine through the phenylalanine. The kept DNA is CDR3 alone, 51 bases in frame from the first base. Trimmed from V: 5 bases; trimmed from J: 6 bases; junction bases lacking a gene match: 15.

The full study reports these points: It was suggested by the authors that the approach could potentially be generalized to other disease states and immunological phenotypes. Three of the identified cytomegalovirus-associated TCR beta chains were confirmed in vitro to be specific for cytomegalovirus antigens. Of the cluster scores, 94% were above 0 in a later analysis, which found that TCRs clustered in the first cohort also tended to co-occur in the approximately 120 validation repertoires. In the study, approximately 150 TCR beta chains were listed as associated with cytomegalovirus. All 120 or so repertoires were used to score co-occurrence in the validation cohort in a later analysis, because that analysis had no HLA typing for the cohort. Most TCR sequences were seen in very few donors, while some public TCRs were found in many individuals. The classifier was reported to diagnose cytomegalovirus status with high specificity and sensitivity in both the original and validation cohorts.

Remarks on this clone: Its antigen has not been determined. Base quality data are lacking; no much larger clone is found one base away.

The donors belonged to the validation cohort of around 130 subjects, which was separate from the roughly 670-subject first cohort. The sequence joins TRBV2 to TRBJ2-1; 8 of the junction bases match TRBD1. This clonotype was sampled from a woman between 18 and 30 years old in good health and CMV-seropositive. Sample: PBMCs. For the CDR3, the sequence is CASSLGTGTGRRNEQFF. The nucleotide sequence reads TGTGCCAGCAGTCTAGGGACCGGGACAGGTCGCCGCAATGAGCAGTTCTTC.